This entry features one T cell receptor beta chain sequence. This specimen belongs to a study of cytotoxic CD8 clonotypes in ibrutinib-treated CLL. Sequencing was performed with immunoSEQ multiplex PCR; in TCRdb, only in-frame clones are kept and a portion is missing. The data show about 300,000 clones, roughly four fifths seen once. Germline V gene lookup returns CDR1 SNHLY and CDR2 FYNNEI. Trimming cost V 6 bases and J 0 bases; bases outside gene matches: 11. The CDR3 has 17 amino acids. This clonotype was sampled from a human donor with chronic lymphocytic leukemia. The chain carries TRBV2 and TRBJ1-1, with 9 bases identical to TRBD1. The source was PBMCs, collected at disease progression, from a patient treated with ibrutinib. CDR3 in amino acids: CASRVTGTGILNTEAFF. The DNA for the CDR3 is TGTGCCAGCAGGGTCACCGGGACAGGGATATTGAACACTGAAGCTTTCTTT.